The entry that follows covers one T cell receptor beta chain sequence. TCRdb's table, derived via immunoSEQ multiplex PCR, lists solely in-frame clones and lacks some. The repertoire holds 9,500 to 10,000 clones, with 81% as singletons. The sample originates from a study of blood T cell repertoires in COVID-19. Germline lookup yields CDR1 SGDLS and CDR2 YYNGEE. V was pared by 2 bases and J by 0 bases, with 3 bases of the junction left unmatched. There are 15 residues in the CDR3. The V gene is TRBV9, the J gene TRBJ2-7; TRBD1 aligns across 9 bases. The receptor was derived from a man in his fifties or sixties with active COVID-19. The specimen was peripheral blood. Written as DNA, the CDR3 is TGTGCCAGCAGCGTCGACAGGGGGTACTCCTACGAGCAGTACTTC. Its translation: CASSVDRGYSYEQYF.